Included here is one T cell receptor (beta chain) sequence, with context. The method was immunoSEQ multiplex PCR; TCRdb's version includes in-frame clones alone and lacks a portion of them. This table has roughly 2,500,000 clones, approximately 93% appearing once. These data are taken from a study of shared clonotypes between healthy human individuals. This CDR3 is 18 amino acids long. Trimming removed 5 bases from V and 0 bases from J, with 17 bases in between. In germline, CDR1 is LNHDA, CDR2 SQIVND (reference sequence). The clonotype was recovered from a man aged 18 to 29 in good health. Some clones in this sample may be carry-over from other donors' samples. The material sequenced was naive CD4+ T cells from PBMCs. The sample's subset: CD45RA+ positively selected. J is TRBJ2-6 and V is TRBV19, with D unclear. Here the CDR3 reads CASSSLRLQGSGANVLTF. The CDR3 nucleotides are TGTGCCAGTAGTTCCCTAAGACTTCAAGGCTCTGGGGCCAACGTCCTGACTTTC.